Presented here are 32 T cell receptor beta chains from one specimen sequenced in a study of shared clonotypes between healthy human individuals (dated by TCRdb to the early 2020s). The receptor library was made with the immunoSEQ multiplex PCR assay. TCRdb limited this immuneACCESS table to in-frame rearrangements with V and J called. A share of clones is missing; checked studies link under half to unresolved V genes, and the rest is unexplained. Present in this sample are under 600,000 clones, around 97% of which were seen just once. The ten largest make up around 0.058% of the sample. Specimen: naive CD4+ T cells sorted from blood. The sample's cell subset or site label, in plain terms: CD45RA+ positively selected. Receptor source: a woman in her 30s in good health.

The chain links TRBV10-3 to TRBJ1-3; unclear D gene. V was pared by 6 bases and J by 0 bases, with 12 bases between. CDR1 is ENHRY and CDR2 is SYGVKD in the germline V gene. The CDR3 is 15 amino acids. The CDR3 coding sequence is TGTGCCATCAGGTCGGACGGATCCTCTGGAAACACCATATATTTT. This codes for CAIRSDGSSGNTIYF.

The V gene is TRBV4-1, the J gene TRBJ1-1, with 8 bases identical to TRBD1. The V and J ends lost 0 bases and 0 bases, in that order; junction bases with no gene match: 3. The CDR3 is 16 amino acids. The germline V gene encodes CDR1 MGHRA and CDR2 YSYEKL. The CDR3 reads CASSQESTGVNTEAFF. CDR3 bases: TGCGCCAGCAGCCAAGAATCGACAGGGGTGAACACTGAAGCTTTCTTT.

The CDR3 sequence is CASSLAGDSYNEQFF. The CDR3 bases are TGTGCCAGCAGCTTAGCGGGAGACTCCTACAATGAGCAGTTCTTC. The J gene is TRBJ2-1, the V gene TRBV11-2; perhaps TRBD2 as D (6 bases). Trimming shortened V by 1 base and J by 0 bases, and 7 bases separated the two germline ends. CDR1 and CDR2 from the germline V gene are SGHAT and FQNNGV. The CDR3 covers 15 residues.

The J gene is TRBJ2-7, the V gene TRBV6-6; perhaps D is TRBD1 or TRBD2 (5 bases each). Germline CDR1 reads MNHNY; CDR2 reads SVGAGI (reference sequence). This CDR3 region has 13 residues. V lost 5 bases to trimming and J lost 3 bases, with 11 bases between them. In DNA, the CDR3 is TGTGCCAGCAGTAGGGACGGCCGCTACGAGCAGTACTTC. Translation gives CASSRDGRYEQYF.

The rearrangement joins TRBV5-1 to TRBJ2-1; D not certain. The germline V gene has CDR1 SGHRS and CDR2 YFSETQ. The CDR3 covers 13 residues. V shed 0 bases and J shed 12 bases, with 13 bases lying between them. The CDR3 DNA is TGCGCCAGCAGCTTGGCTCCCGAGTCAGGGCAGTTCTTC. Its translation: CASSLAPESGQFF.

The chain uses TRBV7-2 and TRBJ2-1; 7 bases align to TRBD1. V was pared by 5 bases and J by 7 bases, with 2 bases of the junction left unmatched. The CDR3 extends over 12 amino acids. Per germline, CDR1 SGHTA and CDR2 FQGNSA. The CDR3 region has the DNA TGTGCCAGCAGCCTGGGACAGAATGAGCAGTTCTTC. It encodes CASSLGQNEQFF.

The genes are TRBV6-1 and TRBJ2-7; no clear D gene. V was cut by 1 base and J by 2 bases, with 15 bases left in between. Germline CDR1 and CDR2: MNHNS and SASEGT. The CDR3 covers 16 residues. CDR3 nucleotides: TGTGCCAGCAGTGAAGGGTTGGCGGTAATCACCTACGAGCAGTACTTC. Amino acid sequence: CASSEGLAVITYEQYF.

This clone occurred once. This chain links TRBV19 with TRBJ2-2; D is ambiguous. The ends were cut back, 5 bases at V and 3 bases at J, with 13 bases in the middle. This CDR3 contains 15 residues. Germline V CDR1 and CDR2: LNHDA, SQIVND (reference sequence). Here the CDR3 reads CASSVVGLDTGELFF. DNA for the CDR3: TGTGCCAGTAGTGTCGTTGGGTTGGACACCGGGGAGCTGTTTTTT.

This chain uses TRBV7-9 with TRBJ2-7, with 8 bases fitting TRBD1. This CDR3 contains 14 residues. Germline assignment: CDR1 SEHNR and CDR2 FQNEAQ (reference sequence). V was pared by 3 bases and J by 5 bases, with 6 bases of the junction left unmatched. CDR3 coding DNA: TGTGCCAGCAGCTTCGGACAGGGCATCGACGAGCAGTACTTC. This sequence encodes CASSFGQGIDEQYF.

Of note for this clone: Different DNA sequences within this sample yield the same CDR3. This rearrangement joins TRBV11-2 to TRBJ1-5, with D hard to call. The CDR3 spans 13 residues. Per germline, CDR1 SGHAT and CDR2 FQNNGV. Trimming removed 0 bases at V and 1 base at J, with 1 base between. The CDR3: CASSLDSNQPQHF. The CDR3 DNA reads as TGTGCCAGCAGCTTAGACAGCAATCAGCCCCAGCATTTT. The variable domain in full, with the rest retrieved from reference TRBV11-2 and TRBJ1-5, is EAGVAQSPRYKIIEKRQSVAFWCNPISGHATLYWYQQILGQGPKLLIQFQNNGVVDDSQLPKDRFSAERLKGVDSTLKIQPAKLEDSAVYLCASSLDSNQPQHFGDGTRLSIL.

This chain joins TRBV6-6 and TRBJ1-1; 8 bases agree with TRBD1. The J segment lost 6 bases and the V segment lost 0 bases, leaving 9 bases of the junction unmatched. The germline V gene encodes CDR1 MNHNY and CDR2 SVGAGI (reference sequence). The CDR3 is 16 residues long. CDR3 residues: CASSYSRHRGRSEAFF. The CDR3 DNA is TGTGCCAGCAGTTACTCGAGACACAGGGGGAGGTCTGAAGCTTTCTTT.

V and J are TRBV28 and TRBJ1-3; tentative D call: TRBD1 (5 bases). This CDR3 contains 16 residues. Germline loops: CDR1 MDHEN, CDR2 SYDVKM. Trimming removed 3 bases at V and 3 bases at J, with 15 bases between. The CDR3 nucleotides are TGTGCCAGCAGTTTTTGGGGGACTGGTGATGGAAACACCATATATTTT. It translates to CASSFWGTGDGNTIYF. The variable domain in full, completed from reference TRBV28 and TRBJ1-3, reads DVKVTQSSRYLVKRTGEKVFLECVQDMDHENMFWYRQDPGLGLRLIYFSYDVKMKEKGDIPEGYSVSREKKERFSLILESASTNQTSMYLCASSFWGTGDGNTIYFGEGSWLTVV.

V gene TRBV27 combines with J gene TRBJ2-7; 8 bases agree with TRBD1. The CDR3 is made up of 14 amino acids. CDR1 is MNHEY and CDR2 is SMNVEV in the germline V gene (reference sequence). Germline trimming cut 4 bases from V and 2 bases from J; bases unmatched to any gene: 4. This chain's CDR3 is CASSSRDRTYEQYF. CDR3 nucleotide sequence: TGTGCCAGCAGTTCAAGGGACAGGACCTACGAGCAGTACTTC.

This clone has only a few counts. This rearrangement joins TRBV27 to TRBJ1-1, with no clear D. The V end lost 4 bases, the J end lost 1 base, and 7 bases lay between the germline ends. Germline CDR1 reads MNHEY; CDR2 reads SMNVEV (reference sequence). The CDR3 length is 13 residues. The CDR3 region is CASSSRENTEAFF. As DNA, the CDR3 is TGTGCCAGCAGTTCGAGGGAGAACACTGAAGCTTTCTTT.

The chain employs TRBV27 and TRBJ2-4; no firm D call. With 4 bases removed from V and 0 bases from J, the gap between germline ends came to 16 bases. The CDR3 loop spans 17 amino acids. Germline V gene lookup returns CDR1 MNHEY and CDR2 SMNVEV (reference sequence). CDR3 in amino acids: CASSSLTDSRAKNIQYF. The CDR3 DNA sequence: TGTGCCAGCAGTTCTTTGACCGACTCCAGAGCCAAAAACATTCAGTACTTC.

The chain joins TRBV27 to TRBJ2-1; D is ambiguous. Germline CDR1 is MNHEY and CDR2 is SMNVEV (reference sequence). The V and J ends lost 6 bases and 8 bases respectively, with 14 bases between them. The CDR3 is made up of 13 amino acids. CDR3 loop: CASSYGFGYEQFF. DNA of the CDR3: TGTGCCAGCAGCTACGGGTTTGGTTATGAGCAGTTCTTC.

V and J are TRBV7-9 and TRBJ1-6, with no clear D. Trimming shortened V by 3 bases and J by 10 bases, and 10 bases separated the two germline ends. Germline CDR1 and CDR2: SEHNR and FQNEAQ (reference sequence). The CDR3 is 13 amino acids. The CDR3 region is CASSLVSGSPLHF. For the CDR3, the DNA is TGTGCCAGCAGCTTGGTTTCCGGGTCACCCCTCCACTTT.

Remarks on this clone: The identical CDR3 is also encoded by other nucleotide sequences in the sample. The V call is TRBV4-1, the J call TRBJ2-7; 10 nucleotides match TRBD2. The CDR3 covers 15 residues. Germline V lookup: CDR1 MGHRA, CDR2 YSYEKL. Trimming cost V 1 base and J 4 bases; bases outside gene matches: 4. This CDR3 reads CASSQGLAGVYEQYF. In nucleotides, the CDR3 is TGCGCCAGCAGCCAAGGGCTAGCGGGAGTGTACGAGCAGTACTTC.

The sample holds one count of this clone. The CDR3 DNA is TGTGCCAGCAGTTTACACTCTGAGGCTGGAAACACCATATATTTT. Translation: CASSLHSEAGNTIYF. The J gene is TRBJ1-3, the V gene TRBV28, with unresolved D. Per germline, CDR1 MDHEN and CDR2 SYDVKM. With 2 bases removed from V and 2 bases from J, the gap between germline ends came to 10 bases. This CDR3 comprises 15 residues.

This clone was counted a single time. The chain is built from TRBV10-2 and TRBJ2-7; 11 bases map to TRBD2. With V trimmed by 7 bases and J by 2 bases, 4 bases remained unmatched. This CDR3 region has 14 residues. Germline-derived CDR1 and CDR2 are WSHSY and SAAADI. This CDR3 reads CASNLAGGAYEQYF. The DNA for the CDR3 is TGCGCCAGCAACTTAGCGGGAGGGGCCTACGAGCAGTACTTC.

This clone has just one count. J is TRBJ2-7 and V is TRBV28; D might be TRBD1 (5 bases). The CDR3 sequence is 12 residues long. V lost 6 bases to trimming and J lost 7 bases, with 13 bases between them. Germline V gene data show CDR1 as MDHEN and CDR2 as SYDVKM. CDR3 sequence reads: CASSLDTREQYF. The CDR3 DNA sequence: TGTGCCAGCAGCCTGGACACCAGGGAGCAGTACTTC.

This clone was detected once. This chain joins TRBV9 and TRBJ2-1, with D uncertain. Germline V gene sequence: CDR1 SGDLS, CDR2 YYNGEE. The CDR3 extends over 12 amino acids. V dropped 0 bases and J dropped 10 bases, with 8 bases sitting between them. The CDR3 loop reads CASSVGLGEQFF. CDR3 nucleotides: TGTGCCAGCAGCGTAGGATTAGGGGAGCAGTTCTTC. The complete variable domain, with remaining parts taken from reference TRBV9 and TRBJ2-1, reads DSGVTQTPKHLITATGQRVTLRCSPRSGDLSVYWYQQSLDQGLQFLIQYYNGEERAKGNILERFSAQQFPDLHSELNLSSLELGDSALYFCASSVGLGEQFFGPGTRLTVL.

V usage is TRBV2 and J usage is TRBJ2-3, with 10 bases identical to TRBD2. V dropped 3 bases and J dropped 4; count of bases not matched to a gene: 4. The CDR3 has 15 amino acids. CDR1 is SNHLY, CDR2 FYNNEI, per germline. The CDR3 reads CASSEASGRADTQYF. CDR3 in DNA: TGTGCCAGCAGTGAGGCTAGCGGGAGAGCAGATACGCAGTATTTT.

The V call is TRBV6-6, the J call TRBJ2-7, with D perhaps matching TRBD1 or TRBD2 (5 bases each). This CDR3 has 13 amino acids. V was clipped by 3 bases and J by 7 bases, with 13 bases between them. CDR1 and CDR2 from the germline V gene are MNHNY and SVGAGI (reference sequence). The CDR3 nucleotides read TGTGCCAGCAGTTATTCCCCAGAGGGGGAGCAGTACTTC. Translating gives CASSYSPEGEQYF.

This chain connects TRBV27 to TRBJ2-1; D is unresolved. This CDR3 is 13 amino acids long. Trimming left V 5 bases short and J 9 bases short, with 14 bases between. The germline gives CDR1 MNHEY, CDR2 SMNVEV (reference sequence). The CDR3 sequence is CASSRTARSEQFF. The CDR3, as DNA: TGTGCCAGCAGTAGGACCGCCCGAAGTGAGCAGTTCTTC.

V gene TRBV28 combines with J gene TRBJ2-7, with TRBD2 matching over 7 bases. The germline V gene encodes CDR1 MDHEN and CDR2 SYDVKM. The length of the CDR3 is 13 residues. The ends lost 7 bases at V and 7 bases at J; junction bases unmatched: 10. The chain's CDR3 is CASTGGSYIEQYF. In DNA, the CDR3 is TGTGCCAGCACTGGCGGGAGCTACATTGAGCAGTACTTC.

The V gene is TRBV11-2, the J gene TRBJ2-2; the match to TRBD1 covers 9 bases. Trimming removed 8 bases from V and 5 bases from J; junction bases left unmatched: 6. Germline V CDR1 and CDR2: SGHAT, FQNNGV. This CDR3 has 14 residues. The CDR3 region is CASGGQGTTGELFF. The CDR3 nucleotides read TGTGCCAGCGGAGGACAGGGGACAACCGGGGAGCTGTTTTTT.

This chain joins TRBV25-1 and TRBJ2-1; D assignment may be TRBD1 or TRBD2 (5 bases each). V was trimmed by 0 bases and J by 12 bases, leaving 9 bases between them. CDR3 length equals 12 residues. Germline CDR1 and CDR2: MGHDK and SYGVNS. CDR3: CASSEYPRGQFF. CDR3 in DNA: TGTGCCAGCAGTGAATACCCGAGGGGGCAGTTCTTC.

The chain links TRBV27 to TRBJ2-2, with D unresolved. The CDR3 is 14 residues long. Germline lookup yields CDR1 MNHEY and CDR2 SMNVEV (reference sequence). V was cut by 5 bases and J by 5 bases, with 12 bases left in between. Here the CDR3 reads CASSPIPRTGELFF. The DNA of the CDR3 is TGTGCCAGCAGTCCAATACCGAGAACCGGGGAGCTGTTTTTT.

This clone was observed a single time. The chain is built from TRBV5-1 and TRBJ2-1, with 9 bases fitting TRBD1. The CDR3 has 14 residues. Germline V gene data show CDR1 as SGHRS and CDR2 as YFSETQ. J lost 7 bases, V lost 3 bases, and 5 bases had no gene match. The CDR3 protein is CASSSGQGGNEQFF. For the CDR3, the DNA is TGCGCCAGCAGCTCGGGACAGGGTGGAAATGAGCAGTTCTTC.

As for this clone: An end of the junction does not agree with germline; a read error may underlie this. The V call is TRBV2, the J call TRBJ2-7; perhaps TRBD1 as D (6 bases). Germline-derived CDR1 and CDR2 are SNHLY and FYNNEI. This CDR3 contains 11 residues. The chain's CDR3 is CASSELVRGIF. The CDR3 DNA reads as TGTGCCAGCAGTGAGCTTGTCAGGGGAATCTTC.

This clone was seen just once. V gene TRBV4-1 combines with J gene TRBJ2-7; 10 bases are a match to TRBD2. Germline CDR1 is MGHRA and CDR2 is YSYEKL. The CDR3 has 16 residues. With 0 bases clipped from V and 7 bases from J, the junction kept 9 bases outside the gene matches. As DNA, the CDR3 is TGCGCCAGCAGCCAAGAAGGCAGCGGGAGGGCCGGAGAGCAGTACTTC. Encoded protein: CASSQEGSGRAGEQYF.